This T cell receptor beta chain emerged from a study of blood T cell repertoires in COVID-19. Whole-study context: Samples of COVID-19 (acute and convalescent) were obtained from the United States, Italy and Spain. In each case, the material was cDNA or gDNA derived from T cells, B-cell-depleted T cells, or PBMCs.

Original handling: Amplification of reference gene primers was used by the study to estimate nucleated cell counts. Generated by immunoSEQ multiplex PCR, the TCRdb table keeps only in-frame clones and is missing some. D and trimming come from the DNA, and the V and J calls and clone size come from that table. There are roughly 34,000 clones in the sample; 90% to 95% occur only once, and more than 9% lies in the top ten. Germline assignment: CDR1 SGHRS and CDR2 YFSETQ. V lost 4 bases and J lost 2, with 18 bases in between. CDR3 length equals 16 residues. This TCR was sampled from a human donor with active COVID-19. The donor label of this sample is uncertain. The sequencing sample was made of peripheral blood. The gene calls are TRBV5-1 and TRBJ1-1, with a weak D call TRBD1 (5 bases). CDR3 loop: CASSLGFGQGNTEAFF. The CDR3 bases are TGCGCCAGCAGCCTAGGTTTCGGCCAGGGCAACACTGAAGCTTTCTTT.